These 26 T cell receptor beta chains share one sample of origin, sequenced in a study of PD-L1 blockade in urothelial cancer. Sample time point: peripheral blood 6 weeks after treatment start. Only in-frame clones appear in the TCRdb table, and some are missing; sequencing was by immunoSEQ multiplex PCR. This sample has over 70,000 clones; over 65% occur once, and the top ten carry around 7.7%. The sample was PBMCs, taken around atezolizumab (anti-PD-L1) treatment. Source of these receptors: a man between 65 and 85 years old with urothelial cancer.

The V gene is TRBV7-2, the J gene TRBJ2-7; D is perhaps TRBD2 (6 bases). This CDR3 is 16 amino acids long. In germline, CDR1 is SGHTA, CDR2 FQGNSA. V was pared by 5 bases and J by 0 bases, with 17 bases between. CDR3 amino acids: CASSPRGGGSSYEQYF. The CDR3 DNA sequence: TGTGCCAGCAGCCCTCGGGGAGGTGGAAGCTCCTACGAGCAGTACTTC.

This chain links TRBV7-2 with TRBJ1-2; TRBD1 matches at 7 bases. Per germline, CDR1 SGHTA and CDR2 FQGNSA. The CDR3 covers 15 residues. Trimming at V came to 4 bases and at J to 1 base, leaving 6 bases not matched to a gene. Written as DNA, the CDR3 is TGTGCCAGCAGCTCAGGACAGGTCGTTAACTATGGCTACACCTTC. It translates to CASSSGQVVNYGYTF.

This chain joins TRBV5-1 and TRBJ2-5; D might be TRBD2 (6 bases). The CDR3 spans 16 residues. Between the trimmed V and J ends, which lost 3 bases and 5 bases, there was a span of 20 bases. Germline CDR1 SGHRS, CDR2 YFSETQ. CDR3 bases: TGCGCCAGCAGCTCCACTCCGGGACTCCCCCCCGAGACCCAGTACTTC. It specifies CASSSTPGLPPETQYF.

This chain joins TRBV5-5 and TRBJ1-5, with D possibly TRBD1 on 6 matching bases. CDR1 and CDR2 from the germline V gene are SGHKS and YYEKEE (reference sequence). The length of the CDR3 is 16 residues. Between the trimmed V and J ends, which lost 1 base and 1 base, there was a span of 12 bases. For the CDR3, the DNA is TGTGCCAGCAGCTTGACAGGGATCGAGAGCAATCAGCCCCAGCATTTT. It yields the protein CASSLTGIESNQPQHF.

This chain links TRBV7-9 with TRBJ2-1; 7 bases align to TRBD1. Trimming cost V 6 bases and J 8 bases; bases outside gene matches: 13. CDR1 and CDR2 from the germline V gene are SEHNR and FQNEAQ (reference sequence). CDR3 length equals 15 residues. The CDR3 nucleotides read TGTGCCAGCAGATACCGGGACAGCGGAAGAGATGAGCAGTTCTTC. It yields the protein CASRYRDSGRDEQFF. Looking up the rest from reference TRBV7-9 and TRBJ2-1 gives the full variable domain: DTGVSQNPRHKITKRGQNVTFRCDPISEHNRLYWYRQTLGQGPEFLTYFQNEAQLEKSRLLSDRFSAERPKGSFSTLEIQRTEQGDSAMYLCASRYRDSGRDEQFFGPGTRLTVL.

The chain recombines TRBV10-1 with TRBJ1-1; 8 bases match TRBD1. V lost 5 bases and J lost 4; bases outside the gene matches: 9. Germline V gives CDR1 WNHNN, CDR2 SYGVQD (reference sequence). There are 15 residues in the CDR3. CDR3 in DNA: TGCGCCAGCAGTAAGGACAGGGTTTCGAGCACTGAAGCTTTCTTT. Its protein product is CASSKDRVSSTEAFF.

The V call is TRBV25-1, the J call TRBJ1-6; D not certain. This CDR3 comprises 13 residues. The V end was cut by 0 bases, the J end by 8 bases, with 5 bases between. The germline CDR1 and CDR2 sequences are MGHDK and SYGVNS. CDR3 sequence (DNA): TGTGCCAGCAGTGAATATGGAGATTCACCCCTCCACTTT. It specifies CASSEYGDSPLHF.

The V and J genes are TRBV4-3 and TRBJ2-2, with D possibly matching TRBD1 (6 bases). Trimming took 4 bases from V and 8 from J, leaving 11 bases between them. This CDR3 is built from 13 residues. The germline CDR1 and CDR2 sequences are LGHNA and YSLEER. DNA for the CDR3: TGCGCCAGCAGCCGATCACAGGGAGGGGAGCTGTTTTTT. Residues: CASSRSQGGELFF.

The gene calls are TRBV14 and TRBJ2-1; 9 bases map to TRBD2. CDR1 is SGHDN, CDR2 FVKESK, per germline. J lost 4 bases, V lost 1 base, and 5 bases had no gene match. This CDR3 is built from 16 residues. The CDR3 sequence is CASSQVVSGGYNEQFF. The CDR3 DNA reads TGTGCCAGCAGCCAAGTGGTTAGCGGGGGTTACAATGAGCAGTTCTTC.

CDR3 amino acids: CASSLGQGAEQYF. CDR3 sequence (DNA): TGTGCCAGCAGCTTAGGTCAGGGGGCAGAGCAGTACTTC. The genes are TRBV7-6 and TRBJ2-7; 8 bases align to TRBD1. CDR1 and CDR2 (germline): SGHVS, FNYEAQ. With 1 base clipped from V and 7 bases from J, the junction kept 3 bases outside the gene matches. The CDR3 is made up of 13 amino acids.

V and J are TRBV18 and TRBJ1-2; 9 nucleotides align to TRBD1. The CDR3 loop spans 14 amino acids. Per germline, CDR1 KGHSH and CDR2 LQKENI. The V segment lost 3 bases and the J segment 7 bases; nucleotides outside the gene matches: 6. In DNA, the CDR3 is TGTGCCAGCTCACCGGCACAGGGGGCCGGTGGCTACACCTTC. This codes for CASSPAQGAGGYTF.

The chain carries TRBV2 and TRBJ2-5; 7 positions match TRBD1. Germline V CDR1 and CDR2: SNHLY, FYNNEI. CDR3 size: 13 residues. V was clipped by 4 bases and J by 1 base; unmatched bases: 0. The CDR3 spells CASSGDSQETQYF. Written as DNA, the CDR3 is TGTGCCAGCAGTGGGGACAGCCAAGAGACCCAGTACTTC.

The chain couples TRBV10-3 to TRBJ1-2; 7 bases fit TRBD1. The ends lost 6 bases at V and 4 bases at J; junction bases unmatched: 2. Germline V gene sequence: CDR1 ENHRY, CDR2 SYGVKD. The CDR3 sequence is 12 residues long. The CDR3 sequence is CAIRGDSYGYTF. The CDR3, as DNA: TGTGCCATCAGGGGGGACAGCTATGGCTACACCTTC.

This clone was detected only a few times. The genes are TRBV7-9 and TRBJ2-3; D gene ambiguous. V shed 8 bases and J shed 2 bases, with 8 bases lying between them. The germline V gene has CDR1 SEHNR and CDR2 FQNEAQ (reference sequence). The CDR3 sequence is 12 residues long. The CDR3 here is CASSKNTDTQYF. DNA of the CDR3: TGTGCCAGCTCCAAAAACACAGATACGCAGTATTTT.

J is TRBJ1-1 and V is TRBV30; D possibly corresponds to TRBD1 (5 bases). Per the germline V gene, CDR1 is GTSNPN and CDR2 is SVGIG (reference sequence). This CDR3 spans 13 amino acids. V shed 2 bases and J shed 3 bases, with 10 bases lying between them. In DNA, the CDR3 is TGTGCCTGGAGTCGGGGGGGAGACACTGAAGCTTTCTTT. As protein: CAWSRGGDTEAFF.

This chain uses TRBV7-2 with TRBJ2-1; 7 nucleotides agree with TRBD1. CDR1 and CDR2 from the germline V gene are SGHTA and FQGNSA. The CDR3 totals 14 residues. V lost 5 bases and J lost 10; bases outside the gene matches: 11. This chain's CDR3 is CASSPGTALEEQFF. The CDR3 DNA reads TGTGCCAGCAGCCCAGGGACAGCGCTAGAGGAGCAGTTCTTC.

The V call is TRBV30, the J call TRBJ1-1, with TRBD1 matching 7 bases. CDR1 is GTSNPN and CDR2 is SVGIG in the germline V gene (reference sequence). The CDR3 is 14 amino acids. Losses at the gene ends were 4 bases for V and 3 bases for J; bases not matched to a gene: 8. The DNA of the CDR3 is TGTGCCTGGAACAAGGGGGCGGCGGACACTGAAGCTTTCTTT. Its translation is CAWNKGAADTEAFF.

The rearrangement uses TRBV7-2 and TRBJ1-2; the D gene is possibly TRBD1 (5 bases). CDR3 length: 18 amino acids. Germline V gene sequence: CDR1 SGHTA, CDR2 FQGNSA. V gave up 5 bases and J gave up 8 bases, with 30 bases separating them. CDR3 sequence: CASSPGGGYSASAQGYTF. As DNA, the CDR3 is TGTGCCAGCAGCCCAGGTGGGGGGTACTCGGCCTCTGCTCAAGGCTACACCTTC.

This chain's CDR3 is CASSYSAGLNTEAFF. DNA of the CDR3: TGTGCCAGCAGTTACTCGGCAGGATTGAACACTGAAGCTTTCTTT. V usage is TRBV6-5 and J usage is TRBJ1-1; D is unresolved. The length of the CDR3 is 15 residues. The germline V gene has CDR1 MNHEY and CDR2 SVGAGI. Trimming removed 0 bases from V and 0 bases from J, with 8 bases in between.

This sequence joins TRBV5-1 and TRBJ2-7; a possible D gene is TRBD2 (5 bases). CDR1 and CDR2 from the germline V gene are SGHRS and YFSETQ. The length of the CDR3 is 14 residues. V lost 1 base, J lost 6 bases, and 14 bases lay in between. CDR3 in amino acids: CASSLIGFAGEQYF. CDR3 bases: TGCGCCAGCAGCTTGATAGGGTTTGCGGGCGAGCAGTACTTC.

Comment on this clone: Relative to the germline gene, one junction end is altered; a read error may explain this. The CDR3 spells CASSQDRQYSGNTIYF. CDR3 nucleotides: TGTGCCAGCAGTCAAGATAGACAGTACTCTGGAAACACCATATATTTT. The rearrangement uses TRBV4-2 and TRBJ1-3; a weak D match, TRBD1 (5 bases). The CDR3 extends over 16 amino acids. From germline, CDR1 is LGHNA and CDR2 YNFKEQ.

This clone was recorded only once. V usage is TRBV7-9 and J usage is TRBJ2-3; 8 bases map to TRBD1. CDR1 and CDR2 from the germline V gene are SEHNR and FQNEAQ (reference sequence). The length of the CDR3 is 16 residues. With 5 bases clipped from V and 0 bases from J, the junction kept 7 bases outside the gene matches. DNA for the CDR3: TGTGCCAGCAGCAAAAACAGGGGGATAAGCACAGATACGCAGTATTTT. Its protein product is CASSKNRGISTDTQYF.

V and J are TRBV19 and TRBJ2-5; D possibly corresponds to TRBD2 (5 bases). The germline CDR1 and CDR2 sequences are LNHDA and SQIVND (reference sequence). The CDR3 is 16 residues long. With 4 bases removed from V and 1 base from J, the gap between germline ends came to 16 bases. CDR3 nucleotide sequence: TGTGCCAGTAGTAACCCTGGGTCAGCGGCCCAAGAGACCCAGTACTTC. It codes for CASSNPGSAAQETQYF.

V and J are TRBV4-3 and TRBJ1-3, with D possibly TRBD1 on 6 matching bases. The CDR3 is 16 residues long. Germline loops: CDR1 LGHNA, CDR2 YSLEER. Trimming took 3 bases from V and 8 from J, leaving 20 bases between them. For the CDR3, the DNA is TGCGCCAGCAGCCATGAACTAGGACGGGGGGCTGACACCATATATTTT. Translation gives CASSHELGRGADTIYF.

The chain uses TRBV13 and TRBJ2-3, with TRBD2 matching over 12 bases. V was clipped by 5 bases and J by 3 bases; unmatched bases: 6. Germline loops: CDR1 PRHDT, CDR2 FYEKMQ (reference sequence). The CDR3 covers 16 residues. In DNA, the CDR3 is TGTGCCAGCAGCGAGAGGACTAGCGGGACGACAGATACGCAGTATTTT. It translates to CASSERTSGTTDTQYF.

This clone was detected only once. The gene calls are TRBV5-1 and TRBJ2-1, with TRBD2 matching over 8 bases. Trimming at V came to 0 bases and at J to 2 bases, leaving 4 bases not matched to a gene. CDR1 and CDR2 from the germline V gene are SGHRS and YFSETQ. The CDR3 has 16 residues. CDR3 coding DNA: TGCGCCAGCAGCTTGGGGGCTAGCGGGCCCTACAATGAGCAGTTCTTC. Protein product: CASSLGASGPYNEQFF.